The 2 T cell receptor beta chains below all came from one sample that was sequenced in a study of a mutant IDH1 vaccine in newly diagnosed glioma. Sequenced by immunoSEQ multiplex PCR; TCRdb stores in-frame clones only, minus some. The data show approximately 61,000 clones, 84% seen once. Noted time point: week 5, during vaccination. In the vaccine, a single dose held 300 ug of the mutant IDH1 20-mer peptide, along with topical imiquimod. Their target antigens are unknown. The specimen was PBMCs, collected from a glioma patient whose treatment included an IDH1 peptide vaccine. The receptors derive from a woman between 50 and 59 years old with glioma.

The DNA for the CDR3 is TGCGCCAGCAGCGAAGGGACAGGGGTTTACGAGCAGTTCTTC. Amino acid sequence: CASSEGTGVYEQFF. The rearrangement uses TRBV4-1 and TRBJ2-1, with 10 positions matching TRBD1. The ends lost 5 bases at V and 10 bases at J; junction bases unmatched: 8. The length of the CDR3 is 14 residues. CDR1 is MGHRA, CDR2 YSYEKL, per germline.

The chain carries TRBV7-9 and TRBJ2-3, with D tentatively TRBD1 (6 bases). Trimming removed 4 bases at V and 1 base at J, with 12 bases between. CDR1 is SEHNR and CDR2 is FQNEAQ in the germline V gene (reference sequence). This CDR3 spans 15 amino acids. The CDR3 DNA follows: TGTGCCAGCAGCTACCTGGGGGCAGGCACAGATACGCAGTATTTT. It codes for CASSYLGAGTDTQYF.